A single sample gave rise to the 24 T cell receptor beta chains below, sequenced in a study of blood T cell repertoires in COVID-19. Sequencing used immunoSEQ multiplex PCR; TCRdb keeps in-frame clones, though not all of them. The table has some 170,000 clones, more than 60% seen once. Sequencing was done on a sample of peripheral blood. All receptors derive from a man between 70 and 80 years old with acute or convalescent COVID-19.

The chain combines TRBV14 with TRBJ1-4; D unclear. Trimming removed 1 base at V and 8 bases at J, with 14 bases between. Per the germline V gene, CDR1 is SGHDN and CDR2 is FVKESK. The CDR3 loop spans 15 amino acids. The CDR3 region has the DNA TGTGCCAGCAGCCAAGCAAACAGCCTACGGGAAAAACTGTTTTTT. Its protein product is CASSQANSLREKLFF.

The genes are TRBV6-2 or TRBV6-3 and TRBJ2-1; 11 nucleotides line up with TRBD2. The germline gives CDR1 MNHEY, CDR2 SVGEGT. J gave up 11 bases and V 5 bases, and 14 bases lay outside the gene matches. The CDR3 sequence is 16 residues long. This CDR3 reads CASSTHGTSGAMKQFF. CDR3 in DNA: TGTGCCAGCAGTACCCACGGGACTAGCGGTGCGATGAAGCAGTTCTTC.

The rearrangement links TRBV24-1 to TRBJ2-1, with D perhaps matching TRBD1 (8 bases). Trimming took 4 bases from V and 5 from J, leaving 14 bases between them. Germline-derived CDR1 and CDR2 are KGHDR and SFDVKD. The CDR3 runs to 15 residues. For the CDR3, the DNA is TGTGCCACCAGTGAGGCACAGGGGGGGAACAATGAGCAGTTCTTC. Its protein is CATSEAQGGNNEQFF.

The CDR3 DNA follows: TGTGCCAGCTCGCGGGGGGACTCCTACAATGAGCAGTTCTTC. Translation gives CASSRGDSYNEQFF. The chain uses TRBV6-5 and TRBJ2-1; 8 positions agree with TRBD2. Trimming took 8 bases from V and 0 from J; bases not matched to a gene: 3. This CDR3 comprises 14 residues. Germline CDR1 reads MNHEY; CDR2 reads SVGAGI.

This clone was detected only a few times. V usage is TRBV3-1 (or the pseudogene TRBV3-2) and J usage is TRBJ1-3; a possible D gene is TRBD1 (6 bases). Trimming removed 7 bases from V and 1 base from J, with 11 bases in between. The length of the CDR3 is 14 residues. The germline V gene encodes CDR1 LGHDT and CDR2 YNNKEL (reference sequence). The CDR3 bases are TGTGCCAGCACCCTCGACAGGTCTGGAAACACCATATATTTT. Translating it yields CASTLDRSGNTIYF.

V gene TRBV5-1 combines with J gene TRBJ2-5, with 7 bases matching TRBD2. The ends lost 3 bases at V and 2 bases at J; junction bases unmatched: 10. There are 16 residues in the CDR3. Germline CDR1 SGHRS, CDR2 YFSETQ. In DNA, the CDR3 is TGCGCCAGCAGCTCCCGTGGCGGGGGAGGTCAAGAGACCCAGTACTTC. Amino acid sequence: CASSSRGGGGQETQYF.

This clone has just one count. The V call is TRBV19, the J call TRBJ2-7; 8 bases align to TRBD1. Germline lookup yields CDR1 LNHDA and CDR2 SQIVND (reference sequence). Trimming cost V 5 bases and J 2 bases; bases outside gene matches: 5. CDR3 length: 14 amino acids. For the CDR3, the DNA is TGTGCCAGTAGTCCGTCGACAGGGGCCTACGAGCAGTACTTC. This gives the protein CASSPSTGAYEQYF.

This chain links TRBV7-2 with TRBJ1-1, with D possibly matching TRBD1 (6 bases). Germline CDR1 and CDR2: SGHTA and FQGNSA. The CDR3 is 14 amino acids. V dropped 5 bases and J dropped 4 bases, with 14 bases sitting between them. The CDR3 loop is CASSAGTKGTEAFF. The CDR3 DNA reads as TGTGCCAGCAGCGCCGGGACAAAGGGCACTGAAGCTTTCTTT.

In this sample, this clone turned up a few times. The chain recombines TRBV19 with TRBJ1-5, with D unresolved. The CDR3 covers 12 residues. V lost 7 bases to trimming and J lost 6 bases, with 10 bases between them. Germline CDR1 reads LNHDA; CDR2 reads SQIVND (reference sequence). Written as DNA, the CDR3 is TGTGCCAGTACCTTTGGGCGTCAGCCCCAGCATTTT. Its protein is CASTFGRQPQHF.

The chain is built from TRBV9 and TRBJ2-7; TRBD2 matches 7 bases. The V gene's germline CDR1 is SGDLS and CDR2 YYNGEE. The V segment lost 1 base and the J segment 1 base; nucleotides outside the gene matches: 5. This CDR3 region has 15 residues. The CDR3 DNA follows: TGTGCCAGCAGCGTACTGGCGGGAGCGTCCTACGAGCAGTACTTC. It is translated as CASSVLAGASYEQYF.

This rearrangement joins TRBV4-1 to TRBJ2-1; 9 bases agree with TRBD2. The CDR3 sequence is 16 residues long. Looked up from germline, CDR1 is MGHRA and CDR2 is YSYEKL. Trimming removed 4 bases from V and 4 bases from J; junction bases left unmatched: 8. The DNA for the CDR3 is TGCGCCAGCAGCCGAGAGACTAGCGGACTTTACAATGAGCAGTTCTTC. Protein product: CASSRETSGLYNEQFF.

This clone was counted a few times. The gene calls are TRBV6-5 and TRBJ1-2; 9 nucleotides align to TRBD1. This CDR3 region has 13 residues. V lost 6 bases, J lost 4 bases, and 3 bases stayed unmatched. In germline, CDR1 is MNHEY, CDR2 SVGAGI. The CDR3 sequence: CASRGTGTYGYTF. For the CDR3, the DNA is TGTGCCAGCAGAGGGACAGGGACCTATGGCTACACCTTC.

This clone was seen a handful of times. This chain uses TRBV19 with TRBJ2-1, with D maybe TRBD2 (5 bases). Trimming removed 3 bases at V and 7 bases at J, with 16 bases between. The CDR3 sequence is 15 residues long. Germline assignment: CDR1 LNHDA and CDR2 SQIVND (reference sequence). The CDR3 region is CASSIAADLGNEQFF. The CDR3 nucleotides read TGTGCCAGTAGTATTGCAGCGGACCTTGGGAATGAGCAGTTCTTC.

CDR3 coding DNA: TGTGCCAGCAGCTGGGGGGATAGGAGCTCTGGAAACACCATATATTTT. It codes for CASSWGDRSSGNTIYF. This chain connects TRBV9 to TRBJ1-3; a possible D gene is TRBD1 (5 bases). CDR1 and CDR2 from the germline V gene are SGDLS and YYNGEE. V lost 4 bases, J lost 0 bases, and 14 bases lay in between. The CDR3 is 16 residues long.

The V and J genes are TRBV11-2 and TRBJ1-1; unclear D gene. The V gene's germline CDR1 is SGHAT and CDR2 FQNNGV. Trimming took 1 base from V and 1 from J, leaving 7 bases between them. This CDR3 has 14 residues. CDR3 bases: TGTGCCAGCAGCTTAGTTGGCCCGAACACTGAAGCTTTCTTT. This codes for CASSLVGPNTEAFF.

The J gene is TRBJ1-4, the V gene TRBV19; TRBD1 agrees at 9 bases. The CDR3 loop spans 17 amino acids. Per germline, CDR1 LNHDA and CDR2 SQIVND (reference sequence). V gave up 7 bases and J gave up 0 bases; unmatched junction bases: 9. The chain's CDR3 is CASIRGQGDPTNEKLFF. The CDR3 nucleotides read TGTGCCAGTATCAGGGGACAGGGAGATCCAACTAATGAAAAACTGTTTTTT.

The chain is built from TRBV12-5 and TRBJ2-5, with D perhaps TRBD1 (5 bases). Looked up from germline, CDR1 is LGHNT and CDR2 is FRNRAP. This CDR3 spans 13 amino acids. The ends were cut back, 2 bases at V and 5 bases at J, with 9 bases in the middle. The CDR3 nucleotides read TGTGCTAGTGGTTTGCTCAACAGGGAGACCCAGTACTTC. Residues: CASGLLNRETQYF.

The J gene is TRBJ1-2, the V gene TRBV19; D not resolved. V was clipped by 0 bases and J by 4 bases, with 9 bases between them. Looked up from germline, CDR1 is LNHDA and CDR2 is SQIVND (reference sequence). This CDR3 is 14 amino acids long. Here the CDR3 reads CASSIDWATYGYTF. The DNA of the CDR3 is TGTGCCAGTAGTATAGACTGGGCCACCTATGGCTACACCTTC.

This clone was recorded a few times. This chain links TRBV29-1 with TRBJ2-7; TRBD1 matches at 9 bases. The V gene's germline CDR1 is SQVTM and CDR2 ANQGSEA. V trimming: 4 bases; J trimming: 3 bases; junction bases outside the gene matches: 7. The CDR3 runs to 14 residues. CDR3 in DNA: TGCAGCGTTGCTCTGGGACAGGGTTACTACGAGCAGTACTTC. This translates into CSVALGQGYYEQYF.

This clone was observed a handful of times. V gene TRBV30 combines with J gene TRBJ2-7; 10 bases agree with TRBD2. Unmatched junction bases numbered 8, after V lost 8 bases and J lost 1 base. The germline V gene has CDR1 GTSNPN and CDR2 SVGIG (reference sequence). This CDR3 is 14 amino acids long. The CDR3 DNA follows: TGTGCCGGAAGAGCGGGAGGGAGATCCTACGAGCAGTACTTC. It specifies CAGRAGGRSYEQYF. The full variable domain, with the rest looked up from reference TRBV30 and TRBJ2-7, is SQTIHQWPATLVQPVGSPLSLECTVEGTSNPNLYWYRQAAGRGLQLLFYSVGIGQISSEVPQNLSASRPQDRQFILSSKKLLLSDSGFYLCAGRAGGRSYEQYFGPGTRLTVT.

A few counts support this clone. A junction end diverges from the germline sequence, so it may reflect a read error. The gene calls are TRBV6-5 and TRBJ1-1, with D maybe TRBD1 (5 bases). CDR3 length: 14 amino acids. Germline CDR1 reads MNHEY; CDR2 reads SVGAGI. The CDR3: CASSDSPGVTEAFF. CDR3 nucleotide sequence: TGTGCCAGCAGTGACTCCCCGGGGGTAACTGAAGCTTTCTTT.

V usage is TRBV2 and J usage is TRBJ2-7; 7 nucleotides match TRBD1. The V gene end was trimmed by 5 bases and the J gene end by 0 bases; junction bases not matched to a gene: 4. The germline gives CDR1 SNHLY, CDR2 FYNNEI. The CDR3 is made up of 14 amino acids. CDR3 protein: CASSPGTDSYEQYF. The CDR3 region has the DNA TGTGCCAGCAGTCCCGGGACAGACTCCTACGAGCAGTACTTC.

This clone was seen once. This sequence joins TRBV11-3 and TRBJ1-4; no firm D call. The CDR3 runs to 14 residues. V lost 2 bases to trimming and J lost 0 bases, with 4 bases between them. Per the germline V gene, CDR1 is SGHNT and CDR2 is YENEEA. CDR3 sequence (DNA): TGTGCCAGCAGCTTACGGTCAACTAATGAAAAACTGTTTTTT. Residues: CASSLRSTNEKLFF.

Regarding this clone: A read error may produce the germline difference seen at one junction end. The chain joins TRBV7-7 to TRBJ2-7; 11 positions match TRBD2. Looked up from germline, CDR1 is SSHAT and CDR2 is FNYEAQ (reference sequence). This CDR3 is 14 amino acids long. The CDR3 nucleotides read TGTGCTAGCAGCCCGGGGACTAGCGGCTACGAGCAGTACTTC. Its protein is CASSPGTSGYEQYF.